Below are 22 T cell receptor beta chains sequenced from a single sample in a study of T cells in Graves' hyperthyroidism and ophthalmopathy. Amplified TCR beta CDR3 regions derived from RNA transcripts. HTBI primers were used for first-round RT-PCR of the TCR CDR3. TCRdb independently ran MiXCR on the multiplex PCR reads; one entry per CDR3 protein. The sample yields about 600,000 distinct CDR3 sequences, roughly 16% seen once. Sequences were obtained from blood. The source of these receptors is a middle-aged woman with Graves' ophthalmopathy.

Many counts were recorded for this clonotype. This chain connects TRBV7-3 to TRBJ2-7; D perhaps matches TRBD2 (6 bases). V was pared by 10 bases and J by 0 bases, with 19 bases between. Looked up from germline, CDR1 is SGHTA and CDR2 is FQGTGA. The CDR3 runs to 15 residues. The DNA for the CDR3 is TGTGCCATTAGGAGGAGGGAGGCGAGCTCCTACGAGCAGTACTTC. Protein sequence: CAIRRREASSYEQYF.

The chain has TRBV10-3 and TRBJ2-2, with D maybe TRBD2 (6 bases). The CDR3 has 13 amino acids. With 5 bases removed from V and 4 bases from J, the gap between germline ends came to 8 bases. Looked up from germline, CDR1 is ENHRY and CDR2 is SYGVKD. CDR3 in DNA: TGTGCCATCAGTTCGGAGGGCACCGGGGAGCTGTTTTTT. Translating it yields CAISSEGTGELFF.

This clonotype appeared a few times. The chain recombines TRBV20-1 with TRBJ1-6; TRBD1 is a possible D gene (6 bases). CDR3 size: 12 residues. Germline CDR1 is DFQATT and CDR2 is SNEGSKA (reference sequence). The germline V and J ends were trimmed by 4 bases and 7 bases, with 8 bases remaining between them. The CDR3 nucleotides read TGCAGTGCTACCCAGGGGAATTCACCCCTCCACTTT. Its translation is CSATQGNSPLHF.

This clonotype was detected ten times or more. The chain employs TRBV6-1 and TRBJ2-7, with D maybe TRBD2 (5 bases). V lost 7 bases to trimming and J lost 5 bases, with 15 bases between them. CDR1 is MNHNS, CDR2 SASEGT, per germline. The CDR3 has 13 residues. CDR3: CASTDGDSDEQYF. The CDR3 bases are TGTGCCAGCACGGACGGGGATTCGGACGAGCAGTACTTC.

The chain links TRBV19 to TRBJ1-4; TRBD1 matches at 7 bases. Looked up from germline, CDR1 is LNHDA and CDR2 is SQIVND (reference sequence). This CDR3 has 16 amino acids. Losses at the gene ends were 5 bases for V and 6 bases for J; bases not matched to a gene: 12. For the CDR3, the DNA is TGTGCCAGTAGTGGTGGAGGGGGCACCTTCTATGAAAAACTGTTTTTT. It is translated as CASSGGGGTFYEKLFF.

This clonotype was observed a handful of times. The chain is built from TRBV7-8 and TRBJ1-5; weak D call: TRBD1 (6 bases). The V gene lost 9 bases and the J gene lost 9 bases, with 15 bases spanning the gap. Germline lookup yields CDR1 SGHVS and CDR2 FQNEAQ. The CDR3 runs 12 residues. CDR3 in amino acids: CASSIGGPPQHF. CDR3 coding DNA: TGTGCCAGTAGTATAGGGGGTCCGCCCCAGCATTTT.

This chain joins TRBV30 and TRBJ1-1, with unresolved D. The CDR3 is 9 residues long. V was clipped by 2 bases and J by 6 bases, with 1 base between them. Germline values: CDR1 GTSNPN, CDR2 SVGIG (reference sequence). In DNA, the CDR3 is TGTGCCTGGAGTCCTGAAGCTTTCTTT. This sequence encodes CAWSPEAFF. The full variable domain, completed using reference TRBV30 and TRBJ1-1, is SQTIHQWPATLVQPVGSPLSLECTVEGTSNPNLYWYRQAAGRGLQLLFYSVGIGQISSEVPQNLSASRPQDRQFILSSKKLLLSDSGFYLCAWSPEAFFGQGTRLTVV.

This clonotype was seen more than once but under ten times. The chain links TRBV12-3 or TRBV12-4 to TRBJ2-2, with 10 bases matching TRBD1. J lost 4 bases, V lost 5 bases, and 7 bases had no gene match. The CDR3 totals 16 residues. The CDR3 DNA is TGTGCCAGCAGTCCCCGACAGGGGGCCCCCACCGGGGAGCTGTTTTTT. Its translation: CASSPRQGAPTGELFF.

This clonotype occurred many times. This rearrangement joins TRBV20-1 to TRBJ2-1; D not certain. The V and J ends lost 0 bases and 9 bases respectively, with 6 bases between them. CDR3 size: 11 residues. Per germline, CDR1 DFQATT and CDR2 SNEGSKA (reference sequence). The CDR3 DNA is TGCAGTGCTAGAGATCGCCGTGAGCAGTTCTTC. This translates into CSARDRREQFF.

This clonotype was counted ten times or more. The chain combines TRBV3-1 with TRBJ2-3, with D perhaps TRBD1 (5 bases). V dropped 2 bases and J dropped 4 bases, with 13 bases sitting between them. The CDR3 sequence is 15 residues long. Germline CDR1 and CDR2: LGHDT and YNNKEL (reference sequence). The CDR3 sequence is CASSQRGRFPDTQYF. In DNA form, the CDR3 reads TGTGCCAGCAGCCAAAGGGGAAGGTTTCCAGATACGCAGTATTTT.

The chain joins TRBV6-1 to TRBJ2-3, with 10 bases that match TRBD2. Trimming at V came to 6 bases and at J to 2 bases, leaving 14 bases not matched to a gene. The germline V gene encodes CDR1 MNHNS and CDR2 SASEGT. This CDR3 has 18 amino acids. The chain's CDR3 is CASRNGLGLAGDTDTQYF. The DNA for the CDR3 is TGTGCCAGCAGGAACGGGCTTGGGCTAGCGGGGGACACAGATACGCAGTATTTT.

This clonotype was counted at least ten times. The rearrangement links TRBV7-2 to TRBJ1-1; the D is unclear. The CDR3 is 13 residues long. V dropped 1 base and J dropped 6 bases, with 9 bases sitting between them. Germline V lookup: CDR1 SGHTA, CDR2 FQGNSA. The DNA of the CDR3 is TGTGCCAGCAGCTTAGTGGTAACCGCTGAAGCTTTCTTT. It specifies CASSLVVTAEAFF.

This clonotype was counted between two and nine times. The V call is TRBV9, the J call TRBJ2-7; 7 nucleotides match TRBD2. Germline V gene sequence: CDR1 SGDLS, CDR2 YYNGEE. The CDR3 covers 16 residues. V trimming: 4 bases; J trimming: 3 bases; junction bases outside the gene matches: 13. The CDR3 DNA reads as TGTGCCAGCAGCCCTCCTGGGCGGGAGTCAGACTACGAGCAGTACTTC. It encodes CASSPPGRESDYEQYF.

This clonotype was observed a few times. The rearrangement uses TRBV11-2 and TRBJ1-2, with D perhaps TRBD1 (5 bases). Trimming pared 5 bases from V and 9 bases from J, leaving 16 bases between. The CDR3 extends over 13 amino acids. CDR1 and CDR2 (germline): SGHAT, FQNNGV. The CDR3 DNA reads as TGTGCCAGCAGCCCGCAAAGGGGTGCTAGCTACACCTTC. Residues: CASSPQRGASYTF. The full variable domain, its missing parts supplied by reference TRBV11-2 and TRBJ1-2, is EAGVAQSPRYKIIEKRQSVAFWCNPISGHATLYWYQQILGQGPKLLIQFQNNGVVDDSQLPKDRFSAERLKGVDSTLKIQPAKLEDSAVYLCASSPQRGASYTFGSGTRLTVV.

This clonotype was detected many times. The chain couples TRBV12-3 or TRBV12-4 to TRBJ2-1, with 9 bases fitting TRBD2. V gave up 7 bases and J gave up 5 bases; unmatched junction bases: 6. CDR3 length equals 14 residues. CDR3 DNA: TGTGCCAGCACCCCCGGACTAGCGAACAATGAGCAGTTCTTC. Its protein is CASTPGLANNEQFF.

This clonotype was observed a handful of times. The V call is TRBV30, the J call TRBJ2-3; 10 bases line up with TRBD2. V lost 3 bases and J lost 2; bases outside the gene matches: 8. The germline V gene encodes CDR1 GTSNPN and CDR2 SVGIG (reference sequence). This CDR3 is built from 16 residues. The CDR3 is CAWRVGTSDPTDTQYF. The CDR3 coding sequence is TGTGCCTGGAGGGTAGGGACTAGCGATCCCACAGATACGCAGTATTTT. The whole variable domain, remainder taken from reference TRBV30 and TRBJ2-3, is SQTIHQWPATLVQPVGSPLSLECTVEGTSNPNLYWYRQAAGRGLQLLFYSVGIGQISSEVPQNLSASRPQDRQFILSSKKLLLSDSGFYLCAWRVGTSDPTDTQYFGPGTRLTVL.

The table lists this clonotype with many counts. The rearrangement links TRBV11-1 to TRBJ1-1; D is unresolved. Germline CDR1 SGHAT, CDR2 FQDESV (reference sequence). The CDR3 contains 13 residues. Trimming pared 2 bases from V and 4 bases from J, leaving 8 bases between. The CDR3 sequence is CASSLLRGTEAFF. Written as DNA, the CDR3 is TGTGCCAGCAGCTTATTGAGAGGCACTGAAGCTTTCTTT.

This clonotype has a handful of counts. The rearrangement uses TRBV19 and TRBJ2-1; a weak D match, TRBD1 (6 bases). V was clipped by 7 bases and J by 0 bases, with 13 bases between them. The CDR3 runs 15 residues. The V gene's germline CDR1 is LNHDA and CDR2 SQIVND (reference sequence). CDR3 residues: CASKTGVSSYNEQFF. CDR3 nucleotides: TGTGCCAGTAAGACAGGAGTAAGCTCCTACAATGAGCAGTTCTTC.

In the case of this clonotype: A much larger clone lies one base from this, so it may be a read error. This sequence joins TRBV28 and TRBJ2-1, with 8 positions matching TRBD1. The germline V gene has CDR1 MDHEN and CDR2 SYDVKM. CDR3 length equals 16 residues. In nucleotides, the CDR3 is TGTGCCAGCAGTCCCCCTCAGGGGGCGCGTGACAATAAGCAGTTCTTC. It is translated as CASSPPQGARDNKQFF.

This chain connects TRBV7-9 to TRBJ1-5, with TRBD1 as a possible D gene (5 bases). V was cut by 1 base and J by 3 bases, with 10 bases left in between. This CDR3 comprises 15 residues. Germline V CDR1 and CDR2: SEHNR, FQNEAQ (reference sequence). CDR3 protein: CASSLGQQVNQPQHF. In DNA, the CDR3 is TGTGCCAGCAGCTTAGGACAGCAGGTCAATCAGCCCCAGCATTTT. The whole variable domain, filled in from reference TRBV7-9 and TRBJ1-5, reads DTGVSQNPRHKITKRGQNVTFRCDPISEHNRLYWYRQTLGQGPEFLTYFQNEAQLEKSRLLSDRFSAERPKGSFSTLEIQRTEQGDSAMYLCASSLGQQVNQPQHFGDGTRLSIL.

This clonotype occurred many times. The J gene is TRBJ2-1, the V gene TRBV18, with D maybe TRBD1 (6 bases). CDR1 and CDR2 (germline): KGHSH, LQKENI. The V end was cut by 5 bases, the J end by 0 bases, with 14 bases between. The CDR3 is 16 residues long. The CDR3 spells CASSTYRAGSYNEQFF. The CDR3 nucleotides read TGTGCCAGCTCAACTTACAGGGCGGGCTCCTACAATGAGCAGTTCTTC.

The chain's CDR3 is CASSLNRGTQPQHF. The CDR3, as DNA: TGTGCCAGCAGCTTAAACAGAGGGACTCAGCCCCAGCATTTT. The rearrangement joins TRBV7-2 to TRBJ1-5; TRBD1 is a possible D gene (5 bases). V lost 2 bases and J 6 bases, leaving 11 bases between the germline ends. Germline V gene lookup returns CDR1 SGHTA and CDR2 FQGNSA. The CDR3 extends over 14 amino acids.